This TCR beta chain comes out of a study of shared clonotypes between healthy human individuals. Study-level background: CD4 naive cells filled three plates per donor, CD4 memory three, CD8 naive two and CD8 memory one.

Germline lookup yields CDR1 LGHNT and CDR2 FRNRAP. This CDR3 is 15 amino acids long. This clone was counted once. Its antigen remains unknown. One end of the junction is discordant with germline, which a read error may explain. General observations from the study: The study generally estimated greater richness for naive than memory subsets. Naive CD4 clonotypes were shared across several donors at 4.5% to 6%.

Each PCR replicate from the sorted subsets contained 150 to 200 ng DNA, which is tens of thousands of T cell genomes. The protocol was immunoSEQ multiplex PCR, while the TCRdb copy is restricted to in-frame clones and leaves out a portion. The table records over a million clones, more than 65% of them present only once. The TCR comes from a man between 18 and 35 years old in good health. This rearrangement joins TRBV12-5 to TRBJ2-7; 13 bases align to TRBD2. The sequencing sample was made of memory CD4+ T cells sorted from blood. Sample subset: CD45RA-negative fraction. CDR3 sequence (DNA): TGTGCTAGTGTTTTGGGGACTAGCGGGACCTACGAGCAGTACTTC. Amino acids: CASVLGTSGTYEQYF.